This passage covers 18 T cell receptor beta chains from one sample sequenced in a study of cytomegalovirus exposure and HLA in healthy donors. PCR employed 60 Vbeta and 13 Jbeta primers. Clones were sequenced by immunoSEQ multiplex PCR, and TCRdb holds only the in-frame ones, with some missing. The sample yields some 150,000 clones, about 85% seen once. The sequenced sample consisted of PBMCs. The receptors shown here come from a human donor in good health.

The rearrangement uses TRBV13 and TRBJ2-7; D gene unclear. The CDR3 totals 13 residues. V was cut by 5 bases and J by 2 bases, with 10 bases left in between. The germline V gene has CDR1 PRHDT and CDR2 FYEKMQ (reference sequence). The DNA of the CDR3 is TGTGCCAGCAGCCTACAGATCACCTACGAGCAGTACTTC. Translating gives CASSLQITYEQYF.

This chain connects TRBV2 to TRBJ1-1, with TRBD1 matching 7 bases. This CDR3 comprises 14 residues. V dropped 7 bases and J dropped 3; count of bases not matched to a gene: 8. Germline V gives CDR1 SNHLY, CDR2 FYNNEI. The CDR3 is CASTSTGVDTEAFF. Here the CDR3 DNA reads TGTGCCAGCACCTCAACAGGGGTAGACACTGAAGCTTTCTTT.

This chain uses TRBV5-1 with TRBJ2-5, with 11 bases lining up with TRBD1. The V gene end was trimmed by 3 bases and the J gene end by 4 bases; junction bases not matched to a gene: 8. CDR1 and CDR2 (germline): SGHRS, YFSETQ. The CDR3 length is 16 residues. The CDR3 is CASSSQPDRGRETQYF. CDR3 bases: TGCGCCAGCAGCTCCCAGCCGGACAGGGGGCGAGAGACCCAGTACTTC.

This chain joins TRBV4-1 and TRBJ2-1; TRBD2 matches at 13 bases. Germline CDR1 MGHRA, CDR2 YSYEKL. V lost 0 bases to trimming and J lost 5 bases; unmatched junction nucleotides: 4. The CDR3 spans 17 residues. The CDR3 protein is CASSQELAGGRNNEQFF. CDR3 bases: TGCGCCAGCAGCCAAGAACTAGCGGGGGGGAGGAACAATGAGCAGTTCTTC.

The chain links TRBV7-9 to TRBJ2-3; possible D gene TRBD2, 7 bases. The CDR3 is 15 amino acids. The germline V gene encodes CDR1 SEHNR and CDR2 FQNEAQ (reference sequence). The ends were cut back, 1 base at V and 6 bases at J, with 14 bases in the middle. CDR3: CASSLDGGPSDTQYF. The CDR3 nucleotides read TGTGCCAGCAGCTTAGACGGGGGGCCGTCGGATACGCAGTATTTT. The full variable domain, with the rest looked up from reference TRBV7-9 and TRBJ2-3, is DTGVSQNPRHKITKRGQNVTFRCDPISEHNRLYWYRQTLGQGPEFLTYFQNEAQLEKSRLLSDRFSAERPKGSFSTLEIQRTEQGDSAMYLCASSLDGGPSDTQYFGPGTRLTVL.

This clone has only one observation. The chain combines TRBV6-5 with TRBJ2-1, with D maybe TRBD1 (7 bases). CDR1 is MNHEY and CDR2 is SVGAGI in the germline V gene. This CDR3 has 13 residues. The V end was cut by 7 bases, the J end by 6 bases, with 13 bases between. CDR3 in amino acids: CASTRGAFNEQFF. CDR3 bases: TGTGCCAGCACCAGGGGGGCATTCAATGAGCAGTTCTTC.

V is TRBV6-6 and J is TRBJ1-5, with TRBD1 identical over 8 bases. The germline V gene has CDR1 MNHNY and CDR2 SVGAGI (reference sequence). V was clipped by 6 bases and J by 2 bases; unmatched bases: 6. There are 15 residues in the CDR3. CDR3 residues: CASRTGDGGNQPQHF. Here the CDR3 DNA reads TGTGCCAGCAGGACAGGGGATGGGGGCAATCAGCCCCAGCATTTT.

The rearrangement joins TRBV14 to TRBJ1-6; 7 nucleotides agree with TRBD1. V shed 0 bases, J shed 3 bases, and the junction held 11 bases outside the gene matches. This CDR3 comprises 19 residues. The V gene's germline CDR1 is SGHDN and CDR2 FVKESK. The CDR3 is CASSQDEGTGVNYNSPLHF. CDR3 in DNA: TGTGCCAGCAGCCAAGATGAGGGAACAGGGGTAAACTATAATTCACCCCTCCACTTT.

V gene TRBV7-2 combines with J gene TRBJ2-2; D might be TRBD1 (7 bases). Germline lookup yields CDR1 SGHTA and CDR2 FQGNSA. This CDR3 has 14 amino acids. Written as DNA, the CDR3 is TGTGGACAGCAGGGGGACTCTAACACCGGGGAGCTGTTTTTT. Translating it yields CGQQGDSNTGELFF.

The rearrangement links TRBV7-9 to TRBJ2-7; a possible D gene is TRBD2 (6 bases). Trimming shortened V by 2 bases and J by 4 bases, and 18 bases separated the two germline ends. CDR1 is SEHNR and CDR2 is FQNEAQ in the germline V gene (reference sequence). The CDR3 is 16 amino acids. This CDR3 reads CASSLMGAGPRYEQYF. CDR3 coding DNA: TGTGCCAGCAGCTTAATGGGAGCGGGCCCTAGATACGAGCAGTACTTC.

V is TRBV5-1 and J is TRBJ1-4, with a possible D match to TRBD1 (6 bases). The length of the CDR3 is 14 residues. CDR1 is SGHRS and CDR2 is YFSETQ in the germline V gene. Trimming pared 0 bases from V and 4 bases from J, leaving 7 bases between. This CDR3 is CASSLGGGNEKLFF. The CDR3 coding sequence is TGCGCCAGCAGCTTGGGAGGGGGTAATGAAAAACTGTTTTTT.

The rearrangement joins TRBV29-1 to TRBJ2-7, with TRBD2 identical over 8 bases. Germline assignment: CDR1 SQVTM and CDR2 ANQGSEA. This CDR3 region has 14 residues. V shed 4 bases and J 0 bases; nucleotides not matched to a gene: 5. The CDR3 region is CSVAGGRSSYEQYF. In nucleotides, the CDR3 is TGCAGCGTTGCAGGCGGGAGGAGCTCCTACGAGCAGTACTTC.

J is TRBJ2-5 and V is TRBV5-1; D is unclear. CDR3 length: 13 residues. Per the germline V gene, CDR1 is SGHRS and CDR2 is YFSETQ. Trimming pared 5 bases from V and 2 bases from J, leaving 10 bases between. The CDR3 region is CASRRGLQETQYF. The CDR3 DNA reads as TGCGCCAGCAGACGAGGTTTACAAGAGACCCAGTACTTC.

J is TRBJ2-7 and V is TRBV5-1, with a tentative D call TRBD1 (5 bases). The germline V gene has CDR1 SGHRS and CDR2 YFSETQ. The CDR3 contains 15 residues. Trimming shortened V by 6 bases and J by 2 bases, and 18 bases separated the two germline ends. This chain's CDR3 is CASNSSPGRTYEQYF. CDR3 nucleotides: TGCGCCAGCAATAGTTCCCCAGGGCGAACCTACGAGCAGTACTTC.

The CDR3 DNA reads as TGTGCCAGCAGCGTTGGGACTAGCGGGAGAAGGCATGAGCAGTTCTTC. Protein product: CASSVGTSGRRHEQFF. The chain couples TRBV9 to TRBJ2-1; 14 positions match TRBD2. This CDR3 spans 16 amino acids. The junction had 6 bases not matched to a gene; V was cut back by 2 bases and J by 8 bases. The germline V gene encodes CDR1 SGDLS and CDR2 YYNGEE.

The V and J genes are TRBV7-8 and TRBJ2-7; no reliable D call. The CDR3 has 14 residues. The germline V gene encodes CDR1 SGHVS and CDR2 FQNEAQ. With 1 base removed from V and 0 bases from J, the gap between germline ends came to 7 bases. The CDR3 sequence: CASSLGTFSYEQYF. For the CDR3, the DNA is TGTGCCAGCAGCTTAGGAACATTCTCCTACGAGCAGTACTTC. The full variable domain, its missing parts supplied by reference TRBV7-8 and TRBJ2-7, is GAGVSQSPRYKVAKRGQDVALRCDPISGHVSLFWYQQALGQGPEFLTYFQNEAQLDKSGLPSDRFFAERPEGSVSTLKIQRTQQEDSAVYLCASSLGTFSYEQYFGPGTRLTVT.

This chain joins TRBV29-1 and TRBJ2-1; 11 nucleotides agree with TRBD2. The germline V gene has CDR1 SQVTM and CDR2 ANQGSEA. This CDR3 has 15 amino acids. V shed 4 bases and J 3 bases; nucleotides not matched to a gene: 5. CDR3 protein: CSVGASGRSYNEQFF. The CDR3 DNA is TGCAGCGTTGGGGCTAGCGGGAGGAGCTACAATGAGCAGTTCTTC.

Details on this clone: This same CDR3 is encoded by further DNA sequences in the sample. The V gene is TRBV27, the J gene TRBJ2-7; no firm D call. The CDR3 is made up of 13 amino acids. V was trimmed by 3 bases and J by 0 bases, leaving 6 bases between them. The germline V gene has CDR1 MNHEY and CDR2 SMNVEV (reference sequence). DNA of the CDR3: TGTGCCAGCAGTTTGGCTAGCTCCTACGAGCAGTACTTC. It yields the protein CASSLASSYEQYF.